This entry lists 17 T cell receptor beta chains sequenced from one sample in a study of early T cells in non-severe SARS-CoV-2 infection (dated by TCRdb to about 2021). Library preparation used 5' RACE. The instrument was a NextSeq 500. TCRdb reworked the public reads: Q25 trimming with fastp, MiXCR clone assembly, productive beta chains retained. Rows merge per CDR3 protein into single entries with the most common DNA and genes. The sample table contains around 60,000 distinct CDR3 sequences; only one count was recorded for 18% of them. Approximately 9% of the sample lies in the top ten. The sequencing used whole blood, collected at baseline. Receptor source: an adult who was a healthcare worker with PCR-confirmed SARS-CoV-2 infection or an uninfected control (not recorded which).

With respect to this clonotype: A read error may explain this, as a much larger clone is one base away. The CDR3 protein is CASSRDSNTEAFF. The CDR3 DNA follows: TGTGCCAGCAGCCGGGACAGTAACACTGAAGCTTTCTTT. V usage is TRBV5-5 and J usage is TRBJ1-1; TRBD1 agrees at 7 bases. V was clipped by 4 bases and J by 2 bases; unmatched bases: 2. From germline, CDR1 is SGHKS and CDR2 YYEKEE (reference sequence). There are 13 residues in the CDR3.

V usage is TRBV7-2 and J usage is TRBJ2-3; D may be TRBD2 (6 bases). Germline-derived CDR1 and CDR2 are SGHTA and FQGNSA. Trimming took off 3 bases at V and 8 bases at J, with 12 bases between the two ends. The CDR3 runs to 13 residues. In DNA form, the CDR3 reads TGTGCCAGCAGCTTGGCGACTAGAGCTACGCAGTATTTT. Translating gives CASSLATRATQYF.

The chain recombines TRBV3-1 with TRBJ2-7, with D unresolved. Per germline, CDR1 LGHDT and CDR2 YNNKEL (reference sequence). Trimming took off 0 bases at V and 3 bases at J, with 9 bases between the two ends. The CDR3 has 14 amino acids. The CDR3 DNA sequence: TGTGCCAGCAGCCAAGAGGATGTGGGCTACGAGCAGTACTTC. The encoded protein is CASSQEDVGYEQYF.

The CDR3 DNA sequence: TGTGCCAGCAGCTTAGGACTAGCGGGAGGTCCCGCGGGTACGCAGTATTTT. As protein: CASSLGLAGGPAGTQYF. The chain uses TRBV7-2 and TRBJ2-3; TRBD2 matches at 13 bases. The V and J ends lost 1 base and 8 bases, in that order; junction bases with no gene match: 9. The CDR3 runs 17 residues. CDR1 and CDR2 from the germline V gene are SGHTA and FQGNSA. The full variable domain, rest sourced from reference TRBV7-2 and TRBJ2-3, is GAGVSQSPSNKVTEKGKDVELRCDPISGHTALYWYRQSLGQGLEFLIYFQGNSAPDKSGLPSDRFSAERTGGSVSTLTIQRTQQEDSAVYLCASSLGLAGGPAGTQYFGPGTRLTVL.

The genes are TRBV20-1 and TRBJ1-6, with 10 bases aligning to TRBD1. This CDR3 has 13 residues. Germline V gene lookup returns CDR1 DFQATT and CDR2 SNEGSKA (reference sequence). V dropped 4 bases and J dropped 7; count of bases not matched to a gene: 1. The chain's CDR3 is CSAMGQGNSPLHF. The CDR3 DNA reads as TGCAGTGCTATGGGACAGGGGAATTCACCCCTCCACTTT.

There are many counts of this clonotype. The chain couples TRBV27 to TRBJ1-2; 8 bases agree with TRBD1. The length of the CDR3 is 15 residues. The germline CDR1 and CDR2 sequences are MNHEY and SMNVEV (reference sequence). The V and J ends lost 3 bases and 6 bases, in that order; junction bases with no gene match: 9. This CDR3 is CASSFLDRVENGYTF. DNA for the CDR3: TGTGCCAGCAGTTTCCTGGACAGGGTGGAGAATGGCTACACCTTC.

This chain connects TRBV19 to TRBJ2-7; 9 bases agree with TRBD1. Germline assignment: CDR1 LNHDA and CDR2 SQIVND (reference sequence). CDR3 length equals 15 residues. V lost 5 bases and J lost 0; bases outside the gene matches: 5. CDR3 region: CASSPGQGLSYEQYF. The CDR3 bases are TGTGCCAGTAGTCCCGGACAGGGGCTCTCCTACGAGCAGTACTTC.

V usage is TRBV9 and J usage is TRBJ2-2; TRBD1 agrees at 9 bases. CDR3 length: 15 residues. V shed 2 bases, J shed 4 bases, and the junction held 3 bases outside the gene matches. CDR1 is SGDLS, CDR2 YYNGEE, per germline. Here the CDR3 reads CASSVVTGGTGELFF. The CDR3 DNA is TGTGCCAGCAGCGTTGTGACAGGGGGCACCGGGGAGCTGTTTTTT.

The rearrangement joins TRBV20-1 to TRBJ2-1; 7 positions match TRBD2. Losses at the gene ends were 4 bases for V and 2 bases for J; bases not matched to a gene: 2. The germline CDR1 and CDR2 sequences are DFQATT and SNEGSKA (reference sequence). CDR3 length equals 13 residues. CDR3 loop: CSATRGAYNEQFF. DNA for the CDR3: TGCAGTGCTACTCGGGGGGCCTACAATGAGCAGTTCTTC.

This clonotype has more than one count but fewer than ten. The chain is built from TRBV7-8 and TRBJ2-1; perhaps TRBD1 as D (5 bases). V was clipped by 2 bases and J by 4 bases, with 9 bases between them. Germline V lookup: CDR1 SGHVS, CDR2 FQNEAQ. The CDR3 consists of 14 residues. The CDR3 sequence: CASSLRTTYNEQFF. CDR3 bases: TGTGCCAGCAGCTTAAGGACAACTTACAATGAGCAGTTCTTC.

CDR3 residues: CASSTQGARNEQFF. The CDR3 DNA is TGTGCCAGCAGCACACAGGGGGCGCGCAATGAGCAGTTCTTC. The V call is TRBV2, the J call TRBJ2-1, with TRBD1 matching over 9 bases. The V gene's germline CDR1 is SNHLY and CDR2 FYNNEI. The CDR3 covers 14 residues. Germline trimming cut 6 bases from V and 6 bases from J; bases unmatched to any gene: 6.

In this sample, this clonotype turned up a few times. This chain links TRBV7-8 with TRBJ2-1; D may be TRBD2 (6 bases). This CDR3 is 16 amino acids long. Germline V lookup: CDR1 SGHVS, CDR2 FQNEAQ. With 6 bases removed from V and 0 bases from J, the gap between germline ends came to 15 bases. CDR3 region: CASSHKSGSSYNEQFF. Here the CDR3 DNA reads TGTGCCAGCAGTCATAAAAGCGGGTCCTCCTACAATGAGCAGTTCTTC.

The chain links TRBV29-1 to TRBJ2-7; 12 nucleotides match TRBD1. Trimming cost V 6 bases and J 6 bases; bases outside gene matches: 3. Germline V CDR1 and CDR2: SQVTM, ANQGSEA. This CDR3 is built from 12 residues. The CDR3 here is CSVGQGAAEQYF. The CDR3 nucleotides are TGCAGCGTGGGACAGGGGGCGGCCGAGCAGTACTTC.

This clonotype appeared a few times. The genes are TRBV4-1 and TRBJ2-1; the D is unclear. The V gene lost 4 bases and the J gene lost 10 bases, with 14 bases spanning the gap. The CDR3 sequence is 13 residues long. The germline gives CDR1 MGHRA, CDR2 YSYEKL. CDR3 sequence reads: CASSPQVSGEQFF. CDR3 DNA sequence: TGCGCCAGCAGCCCCCAGGTTAGTGGAGAGCAGTTCTTC.

V gene TRBV20-1 combines with J gene TRBJ2-1; no reliable D call. The V end lost 2 bases, the J end lost 4 bases, and 6 bases lay between the germline ends. The CDR3 runs to 12 residues. The germline V gene has CDR1 DFQATT and CDR2 SNEGSKA (reference sequence). The CDR3 nucleotides are TGCAGTGCTAGACTTTTGTACAATGAGCAGTTCTTC. Its translation: CSARLLYNEQFF.

The V and J genes are TRBV5-1 and TRBJ1-5; D is possibly TRBD1 (5 bases). The V and J ends lost 4 bases and 3 bases respectively, with 14 bases between them. From germline, CDR1 is SGHRS and CDR2 YFSETQ. There are 15 residues in the CDR3. This chain's CDR3 is CASSLRQGPNQPQHF. The CDR3 DNA follows: TGCGCCAGCAGCCTGCGCCAGGGTCCCAATCAGCCCCAGCATTTT.

V is TRBV14 and J is TRBJ2-5, with a tentative D call TRBD1 (6 bases). This CDR3 is 15 amino acids long. Trimming removed 2 bases at V and 2 bases at J, with 12 bases between. Germline V gives CDR1 SGHDN, CDR2 FVKESK. The CDR3 here is CASSQLSGQQETQYF. For the CDR3, the DNA is TGTGCCAGCAGCCAATTGTCTGGACAGCAAGAGACCCAGTACTTC.